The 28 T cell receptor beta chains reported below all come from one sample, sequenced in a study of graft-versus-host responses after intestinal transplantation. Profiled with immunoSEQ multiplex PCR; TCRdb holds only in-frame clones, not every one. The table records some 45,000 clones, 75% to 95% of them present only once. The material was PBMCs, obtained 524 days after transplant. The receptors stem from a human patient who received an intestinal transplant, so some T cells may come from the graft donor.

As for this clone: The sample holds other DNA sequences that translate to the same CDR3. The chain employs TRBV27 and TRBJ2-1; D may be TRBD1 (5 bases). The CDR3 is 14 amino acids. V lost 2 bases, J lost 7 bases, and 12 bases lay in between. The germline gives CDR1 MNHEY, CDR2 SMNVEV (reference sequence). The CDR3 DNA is TGTGCCAGCAGTTTAGCGCAGGGTGTGAATGAGCAGTTCTTC. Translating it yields CASSLAQGVNEQFF.

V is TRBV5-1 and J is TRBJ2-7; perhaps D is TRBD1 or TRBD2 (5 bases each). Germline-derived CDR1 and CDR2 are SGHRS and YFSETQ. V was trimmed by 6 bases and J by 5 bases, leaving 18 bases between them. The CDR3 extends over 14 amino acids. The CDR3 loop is CASKPYEGPNEQYF. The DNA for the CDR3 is TGCGCCAGCAAGCCTTATGAGGGACCCAACGAGCAGTACTTC.

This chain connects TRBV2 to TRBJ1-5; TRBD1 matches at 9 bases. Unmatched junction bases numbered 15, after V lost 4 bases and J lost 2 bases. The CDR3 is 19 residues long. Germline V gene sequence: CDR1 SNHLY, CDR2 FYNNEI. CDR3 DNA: TGTGCCAGCAGTGTTCACGGACAGGGGCCCGTTCGGGGCAATCAGCCCCAGCATTTT. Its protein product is CASSVHGQGPVRGNQPQHF.

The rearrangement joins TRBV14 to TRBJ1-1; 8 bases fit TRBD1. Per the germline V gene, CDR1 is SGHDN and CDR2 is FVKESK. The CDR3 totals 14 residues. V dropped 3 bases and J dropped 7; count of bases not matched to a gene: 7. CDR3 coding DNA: TGTGCCAGCAGCCAGCGAACAGGGGGTCATGAAGCTTTCTTT. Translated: CASSQRTGGHEAFF.

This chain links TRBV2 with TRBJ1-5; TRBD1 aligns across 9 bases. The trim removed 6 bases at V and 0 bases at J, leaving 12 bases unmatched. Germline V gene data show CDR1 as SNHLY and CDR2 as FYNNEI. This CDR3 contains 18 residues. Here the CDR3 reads CASSLSAGQGYSNQPQHF. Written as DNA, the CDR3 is TGTGCCAGCAGCCTTTCGGCTGGACAGGGGTATAGCAATCAGCCCCAGCATTTT.

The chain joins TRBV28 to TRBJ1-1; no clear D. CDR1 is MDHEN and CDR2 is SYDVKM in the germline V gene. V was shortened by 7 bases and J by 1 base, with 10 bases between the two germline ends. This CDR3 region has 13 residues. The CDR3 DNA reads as TGTGCCAGCATCATAAGGGCGAACACTGAAGCTTTCTTT. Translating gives CASIIRANTEAFF. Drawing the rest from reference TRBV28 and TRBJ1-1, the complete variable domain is DVKVTQSSRYLVKRTGEKVFLECVQDMDHENMFWYRQDPGLGLRLIYFSYDVKMKEKGDIPEGYSVSREKKERFSLILESASTNQTSMYLCASIIRANTEAFFGQGTRLTVV.

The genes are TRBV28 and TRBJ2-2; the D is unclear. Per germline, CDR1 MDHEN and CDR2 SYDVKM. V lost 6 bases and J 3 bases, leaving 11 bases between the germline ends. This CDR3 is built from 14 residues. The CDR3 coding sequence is TGTGCCAGCAGCAGAGGCGGAGACACCGGGGAGCTGTTTTTT. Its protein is CASSRGGDTGELFF.

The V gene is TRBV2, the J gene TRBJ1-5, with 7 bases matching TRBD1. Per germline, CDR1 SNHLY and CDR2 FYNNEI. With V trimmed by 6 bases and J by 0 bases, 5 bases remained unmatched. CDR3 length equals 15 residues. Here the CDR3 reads CASRGTDNSNQPQHF. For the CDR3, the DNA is TGTGCCAGCAGGGGGACAGACAATAGCAATCAGCCCCAGCATTTT.

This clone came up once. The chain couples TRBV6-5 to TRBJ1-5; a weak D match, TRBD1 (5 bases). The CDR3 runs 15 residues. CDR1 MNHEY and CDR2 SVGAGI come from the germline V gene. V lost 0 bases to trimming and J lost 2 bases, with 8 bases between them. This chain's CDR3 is CASSYSRGGNQPQHF. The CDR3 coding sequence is TGTGCCAGCAGTTACTCCCGGGGGGGCAATCAGCCCCAGCATTTT.

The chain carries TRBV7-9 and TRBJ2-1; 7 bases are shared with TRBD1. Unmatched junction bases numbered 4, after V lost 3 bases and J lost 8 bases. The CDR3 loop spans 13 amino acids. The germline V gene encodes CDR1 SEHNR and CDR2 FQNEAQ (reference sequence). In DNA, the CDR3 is TGTGCCAGCAGCTTGCAAGGGGGCGATGAGCAGTTCTTC. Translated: CASSLQGGDEQFF.

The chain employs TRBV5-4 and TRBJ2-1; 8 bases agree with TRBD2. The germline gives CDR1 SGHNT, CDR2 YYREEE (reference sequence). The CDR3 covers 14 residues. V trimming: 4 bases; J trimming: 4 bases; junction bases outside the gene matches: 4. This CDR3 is CASSPTSGYNEQFF. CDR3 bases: TGTGCCAGCAGCCCCACTAGCGGATACAATGAGCAGTTCTTC.

CDR3 residues: CAISGGDRGTDTQYF. Here the CDR3 DNA reads TGTGCCATCAGTGGAGGGGACAGGGGTACAGATACGCAGTATTTT. The gene calls are TRBV10-3 and TRBJ2-3; 10 nucleotides match TRBD1. The V segment lost 4 bases and the J segment 3 bases; nucleotides outside the gene matches: 4. In germline, CDR1 is ENHRY, CDR2 SYGVKD. This CDR3 comprises 15 residues.

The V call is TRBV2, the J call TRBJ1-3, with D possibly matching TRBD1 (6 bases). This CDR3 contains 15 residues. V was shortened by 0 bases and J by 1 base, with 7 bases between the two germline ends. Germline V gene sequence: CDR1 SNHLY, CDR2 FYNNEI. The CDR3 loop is CASSEATGSGNTIYF. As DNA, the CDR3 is TGTGCCAGCAGTGAAGCAACAGGGTCTGGAAACACCATATATTTT.

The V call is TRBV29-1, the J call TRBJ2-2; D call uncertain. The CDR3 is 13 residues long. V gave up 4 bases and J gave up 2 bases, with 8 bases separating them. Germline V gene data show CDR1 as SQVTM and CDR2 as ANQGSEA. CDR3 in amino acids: CSVVPGNTGELFF. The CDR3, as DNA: TGCAGCGTTGTACCGGGTAACACCGGGGAGCTGTTTTTT.

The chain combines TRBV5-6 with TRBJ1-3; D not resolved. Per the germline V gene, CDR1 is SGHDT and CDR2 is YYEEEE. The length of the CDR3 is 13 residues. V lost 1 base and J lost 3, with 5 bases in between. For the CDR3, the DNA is TGTGCCAGCAGCTTGTCAGGTGGAAACACCATATATTTT. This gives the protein CASSLSGGNTIYF. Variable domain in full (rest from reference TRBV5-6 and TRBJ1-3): DAGVTQSPTHLIKTRGQQVTLRCSPKSGHDTVSWYQQALGQGPQFIFQYYEEEERQRGNFPDRFSGHQFPNYSSELNVNALLLGDSALYLCASSLSGGNTIYFGEGSWLTVV.

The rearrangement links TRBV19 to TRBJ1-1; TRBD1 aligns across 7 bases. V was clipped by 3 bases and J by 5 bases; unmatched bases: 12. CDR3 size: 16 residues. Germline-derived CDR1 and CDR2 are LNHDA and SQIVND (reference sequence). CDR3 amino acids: CASSILEAGGGTEAFF. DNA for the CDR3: TGTGCCAGTAGTATTCTTGAGGCAGGGGGTGGAACTGAAGCTTTCTTT.

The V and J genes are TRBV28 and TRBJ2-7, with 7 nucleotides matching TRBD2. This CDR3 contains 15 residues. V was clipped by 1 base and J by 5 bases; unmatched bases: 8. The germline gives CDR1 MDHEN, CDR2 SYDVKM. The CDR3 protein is CASSLSSGGGDEQYF. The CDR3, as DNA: TGTGCCAGCAGTTTATCTTCGGGAGGTGGGGACGAGCAGTACTTC.

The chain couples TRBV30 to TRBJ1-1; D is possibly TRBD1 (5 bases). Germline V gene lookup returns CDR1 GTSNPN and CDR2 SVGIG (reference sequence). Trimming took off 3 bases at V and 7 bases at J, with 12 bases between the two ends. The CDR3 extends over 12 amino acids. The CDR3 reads CAWSGVGGEAFF. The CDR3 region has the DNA TGTGCCTGGAGCGGGGTTGGGGGTGAAGCTTTCTTT.

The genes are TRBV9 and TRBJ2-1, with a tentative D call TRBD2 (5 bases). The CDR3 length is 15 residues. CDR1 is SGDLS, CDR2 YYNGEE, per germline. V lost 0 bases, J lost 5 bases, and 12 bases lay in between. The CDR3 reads CASSVASRRDNEQFF. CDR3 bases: TGTGCCAGCAGCGTAGCTTCACGGCGGGACAATGAGCAGTTCTTC.

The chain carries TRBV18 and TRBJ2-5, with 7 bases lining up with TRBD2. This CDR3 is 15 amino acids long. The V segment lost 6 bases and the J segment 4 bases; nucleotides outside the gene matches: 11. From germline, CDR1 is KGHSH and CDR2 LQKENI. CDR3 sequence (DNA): TGTGCCAGCTCCCTCTTACGAGGGGAGGGAGAGACCCAGTACTTC. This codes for CASSLLRGEGETQYF.

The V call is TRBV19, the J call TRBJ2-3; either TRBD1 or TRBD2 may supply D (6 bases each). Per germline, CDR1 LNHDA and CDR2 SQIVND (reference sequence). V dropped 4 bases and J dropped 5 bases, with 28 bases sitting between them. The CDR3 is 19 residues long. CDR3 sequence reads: CASSKKFPSPGRGGDTQYF. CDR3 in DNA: TGTGCCAGTAGTAAAAAATTCCCATCCCCGGGCAGGGGAGGAGATACGCAGTATTTT.

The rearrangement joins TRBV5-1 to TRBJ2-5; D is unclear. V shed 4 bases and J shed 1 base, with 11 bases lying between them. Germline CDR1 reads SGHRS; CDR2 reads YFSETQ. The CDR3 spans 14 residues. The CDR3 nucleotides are TGCGCCAGCAGCGTGGCAGGAACCCAAGAGACCCAGTACTTC. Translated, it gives CASSVAGTQETQYF.

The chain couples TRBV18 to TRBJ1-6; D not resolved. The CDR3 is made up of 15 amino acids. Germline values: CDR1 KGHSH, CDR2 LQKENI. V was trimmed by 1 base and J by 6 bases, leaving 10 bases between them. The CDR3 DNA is TGTGCCAGCTCACCACGTTGGGAGGCTAATTCACCCCTCCACTTT. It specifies CASSPRWEANSPLHF.

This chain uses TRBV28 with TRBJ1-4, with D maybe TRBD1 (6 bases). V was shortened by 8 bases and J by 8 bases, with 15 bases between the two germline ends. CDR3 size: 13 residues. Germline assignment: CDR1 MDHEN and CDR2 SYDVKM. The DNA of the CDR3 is TGTGCCAGCGGCTCCGGGACACCCGAAAAACTGTTTTTT. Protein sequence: CASGSGTPEKLFF.

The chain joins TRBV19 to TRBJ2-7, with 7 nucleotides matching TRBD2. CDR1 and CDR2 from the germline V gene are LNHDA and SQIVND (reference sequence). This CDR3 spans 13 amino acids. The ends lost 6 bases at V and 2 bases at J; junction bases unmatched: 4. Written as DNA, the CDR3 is TGTGCCAGTAGGGCGGGAGAGGCCTACGAGCAGTACTTC. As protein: CASRAGEAYEQYF.

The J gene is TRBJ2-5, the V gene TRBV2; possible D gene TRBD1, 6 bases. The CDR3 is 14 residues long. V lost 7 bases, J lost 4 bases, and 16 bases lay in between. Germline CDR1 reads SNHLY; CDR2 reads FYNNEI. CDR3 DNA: TGTGCCAGCACTAATACAGGGAGCGGAGAGACCCAGTACTTC. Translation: CASTNTGSGETQYF.

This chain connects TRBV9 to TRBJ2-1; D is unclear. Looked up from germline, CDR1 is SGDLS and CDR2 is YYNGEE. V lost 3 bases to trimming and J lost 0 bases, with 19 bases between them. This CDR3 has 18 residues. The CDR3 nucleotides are TGTGCCAGCAGCGCAGGCGCGGTGTCCGATAGCTCCTACAATGAGCAGTTCTTC. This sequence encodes CASSAGAVSDSSYNEQFF. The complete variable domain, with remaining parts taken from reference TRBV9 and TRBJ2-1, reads DSGVTQTPKHLITATGQRVTLRCSPRSGDLSVYWYQQSLDQGLQFLIQYYNGEERAKGNILERFSAQQFPDLHSELNLSSLELGDSALYFCASSAGAVSDSSYNEQFFGPGTRLTVL.

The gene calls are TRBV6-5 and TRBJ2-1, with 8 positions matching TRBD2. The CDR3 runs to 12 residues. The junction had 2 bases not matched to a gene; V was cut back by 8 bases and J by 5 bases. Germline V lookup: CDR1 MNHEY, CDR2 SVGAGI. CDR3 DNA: TGTGCCAGCGGGACTAGTGACAATGAGCAGTTCTTC. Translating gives CASGTSDNEQFF.